This TCR beta chain originates from a study of cytomegalovirus exposure and HLA in healthy donors. This clone has just a few counts. Its antigen is not known. Primers included in the PCR were 60 Vbeta and 13 Jbeta primers. Method: immunoSEQ multiplex PCR; TCRdb's copy keeps in-frame clones and lacks some. The sample consists of 180,000 or so clones, approximately 81% of them appearing once. This CDR3 spans 13 amino acids. CDR1 is WSHSY and CDR2 is SAAADI in the germline V gene. With 8 bases removed from V and 1 base from J, the gap between germline ends came to 9 bases. Study-wide findings and caveats: Evidence from a later analysis indicated that most CMV-associated TCR beta chains looked HLA-restricted.

Sequenced sample: PBMCs. The chain is built from TRBV10-2 and TRBJ1-5; unclear D gene. This TCR was recovered from a woman aged 18-30 years in good health and CMV-seronegative. CDR3 DNA sequence: TGCGCCAGCCGAGGGATGAGCAATCAGCCCCAGCATTTT. The encoded protein is CASRGMSNQPQHF.